This T cell receptor (beta chain) originates from a study of control samples from healthy donors and cancer patients. This CDR3 has 15 residues. J was trimmed by 0 bases and V by 4 bases; bases with no gene match: 4. CDR1 is SGHTS, CDR2 YDEGEE, per germline. The data were produced by immunoSEQ multiplex PCR, yet TCRdb's version contains in-frame clones alone and is incomplete. The sample consists of about 85,000 clones, 90% of them appearing once. The sequence derives from a woman aged 18-29 years in good health. The chain employs TRBV5-8 and TRBJ2-1; 7 bases fit TRBD1. The sequenced material came from blood. The CDR3 nucleotides read TGTGCCAGCAGCCCGGGACAGAGCTCCTACAATGAGCAGTTCTTC. This translates into CASSPGQSSYNEQFF.